One sample yielded the 9 T cell receptor beta chains listed below, sequenced in a study of shared clonotypes between healthy human individuals (dated by TCRdb to 2019 to 2021). Libraries were constructed by the immunoSEQ multiplex PCR assay. TCRdb mirrors the immuneACCESS table, restricted to in-frame sequences. Some clones are absent from its copies; in checked studies, under half trace to an unresolved V gene, and the reason for the others is unknown. Across this sample there are about 2 million clones, with 85% to 95% seen only once. The ten largest clones take up under 1.5% of the sample. CD8 naive samples were obtained by positive selection for CCR7 among CD45RO-negative cells, yielding a CD45RA+CCR7+ population from which TemRA cells were excluded. Input material: naive CD8+ T cells sorted from blood. The cell subset or site label here, explained by the study, means: CD45RA+CCR7+. The receptors derive from a man aged 18 to 35 in good health.

This rearrangement joins TRBV30 to TRBJ2-1; TRBD2 matches at 11 bases. This CDR3 has 14 residues. With V trimmed by 4 bases and J by 5 bases, 4 bases remained unmatched. Germline CDR1 and CDR2: GTSNPN and SVGIG (reference sequence). The CDR3 DNA sequence: TGTGCCTGGACACCGGGACTAGCGGACAATGAGCAGTTCTTC. Translating it yields CAWTPGLADNEQFF.

V usage is TRBV29-1 and J usage is TRBJ2-7, with 9 bases that match TRBD2. CDR3 length: 13 amino acids. With 4 bases clipped from V and 5 bases from J, the junction kept 6 bases outside the gene matches. Germline V gene sequence: CDR1 SQVTM, CDR2 ANQGSEA. This CDR3 is CSVVVAGEHEQYF. CDR3 nucleotides: TGCAGCGTTGTGGTAGCGGGAGAGCACGAGCAGTACTTC.

This clone was observed a single time. The chain employs TRBV7-8 and TRBJ1-5; the D gene is possibly TRBD1 (5 bases). CDR1 and CDR2 (germline): SGHVS, FQNEAQ. The CDR3 contains 15 residues. The ends were cut back, 1 base at V and 6 bases at J, with 13 bases in the middle. In DNA form, the CDR3 reads TGTGCCAGCAGCTTAGAGCCGGGGCTAGGTCAGCCCCAGCATTTT. It specifies CASSLEPGLGQPQHF.

With regard to this clone: Other DNA sequences in the sample encode the same CDR3. The chain employs TRBV19 and TRBJ2-2; D is ambiguous. This CDR3 has 12 amino acids. Trimming left V 3 bases short and J 5 bases short, with 4 bases between. Germline values: CDR1 LNHDA, CDR2 SQIVND (reference sequence). The CDR3 region has the DNA TGTGCCAGTAGTATTTGGACCGGGGAGCTGTTTTTT. It is translated as CASSIWTGELFF.

The chain couples TRBV7-8 to TRBJ2-5; TRBD2 agrees at 11 bases. V was pared by 2 bases and J by 5 bases, with 10 bases of the junction left unmatched. CDR3 length: 17 amino acids. Germline lookup yields CDR1 SGHVS and CDR2 FQNEAQ. The CDR3 sequence: CASSLPLAGGAWETQYF. The CDR3 nucleotides are TGTGCCAGCAGCTTACCCCTAGCGGGAGGTGCGTGGGAGACCCAGTACTTC.

The rearrangement joins TRBV5-4 to TRBJ1-1; unclear D gene. The CDR3 is made up of 14 amino acids. The V and J ends lost 0 bases and 5 bases respectively, with 11 bases between them. Germline CDR1 is SGHNT and CDR2 is YYREEE (reference sequence). This CDR3 reads CASSLGYGQTEAFF. For the CDR3, the DNA is TGTGCCAGCAGCTTGGGATACGGGCAGACTGAAGCTTTCTTT.

The rearrangement joins TRBV28 to TRBJ2-7, with a tentative D call TRBD1 (6 bases). In germline, CDR1 is MDHEN, CDR2 SYDVKM. There are 16 residues in the CDR3. The germline V and J ends were trimmed by 6 bases and 2 bases, with 20 bases remaining between them. Here the CDR3 reads CASSLRGYGLAYEQYF. CDR3 coding DNA: TGTGCCAGCAGCTTAAGGGGGTACGGGCTAGCCTACGAGCAGTACTTC.

The chain combines TRBV5-6 with TRBJ1-2; TRBD1 aligns across 8 bases. Trimming removed 4 bases from V and 8 bases from J; junction bases left unmatched: 7. The CDR3 consists of 13 residues. From germline, CDR1 is SGHDT and CDR2 YYEEEE. CDR3 nucleotide sequence: TGTGCCAGCAGCGATCAGGGGGCAGGGGGCTACACCTTC. Translating gives CASSDQGAGGYTF. Full variable domain (missing parts from reference TRBV5-6 and TRBJ1-2): DAGVTQSPTHLIKTRGQQVTLRCSPKSGHDTVSWYQQALGQGPQFIFQYYEEEERQRGNFPDRFSGHQFPNYSSELNVNALLLGDSALYLCASSDQGAGGYTFGSGTRLTVV.

Only one count was recorded for this clone. The genes are TRBV5-1 and TRBJ1-2, with TRBD1 identical over 12 bases. Germline trimming cut 3 bases from V and 5 bases from J; bases unmatched to any gene: 2. The CDR3 spans 14 residues. Germline values: CDR1 SGHRS, CDR2 YFSETQ. The chain's CDR3 is CASSSGQGAYGYTF. In nucleotides, the CDR3 is TGCGCCAGCAGCTCGGGACAGGGGGCTTATGGCTACACCTTC. Full variable domain (missing parts from reference TRBV5-1 and TRBJ1-2): KAGVTQTPRYLIKTRGQQVTLSCSPISGHRSVSWYQQTPGQGLQFLFEYFSETQRNKGNFPGRFSGRQFSNSRSEMNVSTLELGDSALYLCASSSGQGAYGYTFGSGTRLTVV.